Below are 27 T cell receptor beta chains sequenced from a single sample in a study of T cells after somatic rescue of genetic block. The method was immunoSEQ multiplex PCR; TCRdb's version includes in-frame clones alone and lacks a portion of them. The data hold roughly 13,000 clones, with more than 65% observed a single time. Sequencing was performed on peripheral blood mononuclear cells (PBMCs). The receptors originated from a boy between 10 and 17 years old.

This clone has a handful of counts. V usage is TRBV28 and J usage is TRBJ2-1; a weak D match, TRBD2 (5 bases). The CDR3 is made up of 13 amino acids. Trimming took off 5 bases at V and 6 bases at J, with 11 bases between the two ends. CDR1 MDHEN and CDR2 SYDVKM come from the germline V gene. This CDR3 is CASSLRTLNEQFF. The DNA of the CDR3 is TGTGCCAGCAGTCTTCGGACTCTCAATGAGCAGTTCTTC.

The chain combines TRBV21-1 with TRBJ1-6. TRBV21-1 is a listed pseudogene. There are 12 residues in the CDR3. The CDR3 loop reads CASSKANSPLHF. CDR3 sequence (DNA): TGTGCCAGCAGCAAAGCGAATTCACCCCTCCACTTT.

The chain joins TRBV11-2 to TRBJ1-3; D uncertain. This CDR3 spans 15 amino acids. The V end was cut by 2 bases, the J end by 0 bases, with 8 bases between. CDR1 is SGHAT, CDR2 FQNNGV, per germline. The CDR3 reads CASSLSVNSGNTIYF. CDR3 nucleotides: TGTGCCAGCAGCTTATCAGTCAACTCTGGAAACACCATATATTTT.

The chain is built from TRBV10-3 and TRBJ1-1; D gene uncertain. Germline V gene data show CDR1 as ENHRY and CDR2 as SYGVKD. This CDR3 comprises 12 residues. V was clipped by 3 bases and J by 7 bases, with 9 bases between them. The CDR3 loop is CAISERQNEAFF. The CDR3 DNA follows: TGTGCCATCAGTGAAAGACAAAATGAAGCTTTCTTT.

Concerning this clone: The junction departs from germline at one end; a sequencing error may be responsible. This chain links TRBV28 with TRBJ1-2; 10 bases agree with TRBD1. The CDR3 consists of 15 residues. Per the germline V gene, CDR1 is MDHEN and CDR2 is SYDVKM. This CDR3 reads CASSSWDRGLYGYIF. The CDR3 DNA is TGTGCCAGCAGTTCTTGGGACAGGGGACTCTATGGCTACATCTTC.

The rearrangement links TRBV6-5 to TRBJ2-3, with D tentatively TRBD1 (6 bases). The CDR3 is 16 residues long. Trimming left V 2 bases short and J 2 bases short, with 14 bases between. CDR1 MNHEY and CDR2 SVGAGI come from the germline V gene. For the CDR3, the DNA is TGTGCCAGCAGTTACCACGCGACAGGATCCACAGATACGCAGTATTTT. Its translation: CASSYHATGSTDTQYF.

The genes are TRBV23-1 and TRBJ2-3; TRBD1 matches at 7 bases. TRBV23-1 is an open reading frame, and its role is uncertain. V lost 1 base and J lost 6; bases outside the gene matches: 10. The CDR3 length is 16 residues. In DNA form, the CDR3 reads TGCGCCAGCAGTCAATTAGAGACAGGGATTGGTGATACGCAGTATTTT. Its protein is CASSQLETGIGDTQYF.

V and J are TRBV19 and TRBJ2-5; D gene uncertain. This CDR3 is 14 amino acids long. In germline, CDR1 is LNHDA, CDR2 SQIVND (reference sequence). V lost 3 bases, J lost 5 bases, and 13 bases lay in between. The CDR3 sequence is CASSMSSLVETQYF. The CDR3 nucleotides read TGTGCCAGTAGTATGTCCTCATTGGTGGAGACCCAGTACTTC. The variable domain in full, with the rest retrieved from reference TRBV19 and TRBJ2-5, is DGGITQSPKYLFRKEGQNVTLSCEQNLNHDAMYWYRQDPGQGLRLIYYSQIVNDFQKGDIAEGYSVSREKKESFPLTVTSAQKNPTAFYLCASSMSSLVETQYFGPGTRLLVL.

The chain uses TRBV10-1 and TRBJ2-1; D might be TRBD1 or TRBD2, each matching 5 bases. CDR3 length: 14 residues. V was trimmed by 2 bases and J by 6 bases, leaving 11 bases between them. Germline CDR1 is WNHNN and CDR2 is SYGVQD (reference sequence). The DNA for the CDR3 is TGCGCCAGCAGTGAGCCGGGGCGGCTCAATGAGCAGTTCTTC. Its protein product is CASSEPGRLNEQFF.

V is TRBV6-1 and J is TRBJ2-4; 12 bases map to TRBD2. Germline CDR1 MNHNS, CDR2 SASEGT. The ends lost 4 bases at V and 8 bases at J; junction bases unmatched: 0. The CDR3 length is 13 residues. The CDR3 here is CASSGLAGDIQYF. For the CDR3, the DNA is TGTGCCAGCAGTGGACTAGCGGGGGACATTCAGTACTTC.

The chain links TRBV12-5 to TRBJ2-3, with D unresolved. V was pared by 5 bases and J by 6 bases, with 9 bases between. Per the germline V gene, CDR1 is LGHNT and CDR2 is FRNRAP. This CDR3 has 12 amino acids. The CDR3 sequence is CASGPRSDTQYF. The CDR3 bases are TGTGCTAGTGGTCCCCGTTCCGATACGCAGTATTTT. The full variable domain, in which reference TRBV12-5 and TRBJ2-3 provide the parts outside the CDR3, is DARVTQTPRHKVTEMGQEVTMRCQPILGHNTVFWYRQTMMQGLELLAYFRNRAPLDDSGMPKDRFSAEMPDATLATLKIQPSEPRDSAVYFCASGPRSDTQYFGPGTRLTVL.

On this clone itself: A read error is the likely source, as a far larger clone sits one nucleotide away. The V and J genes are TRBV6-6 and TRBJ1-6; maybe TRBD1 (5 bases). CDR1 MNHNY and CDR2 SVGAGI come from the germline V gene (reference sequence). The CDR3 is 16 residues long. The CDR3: CASSDSRDFYNSPLHF. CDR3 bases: TGTGCCAGCAGTGACTCGAGGGACTTCTATAATTCACCCCTCCACTTT.

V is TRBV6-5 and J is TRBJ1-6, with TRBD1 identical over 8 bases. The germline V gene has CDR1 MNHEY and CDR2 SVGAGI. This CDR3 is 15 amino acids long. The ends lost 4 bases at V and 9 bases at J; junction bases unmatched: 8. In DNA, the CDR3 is TGTGCCAGCAGTTCCCGGGACAGGTGGGGTTCACCCCTCCACTTT. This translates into CASSSRDRWGSPLHF.

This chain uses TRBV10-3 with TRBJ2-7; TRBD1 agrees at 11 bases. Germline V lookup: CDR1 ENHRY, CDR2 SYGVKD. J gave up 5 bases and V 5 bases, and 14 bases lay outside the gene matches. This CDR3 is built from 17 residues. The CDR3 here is CAISPQTPGQGADEQYF. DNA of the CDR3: TGTGCCATCAGTCCCCAGACGCCAGGACAGGGGGCTGACGAGCAGTACTTC.

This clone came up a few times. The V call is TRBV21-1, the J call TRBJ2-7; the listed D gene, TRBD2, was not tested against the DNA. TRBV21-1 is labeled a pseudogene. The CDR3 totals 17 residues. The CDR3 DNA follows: TGTGCCAGCAGCAAAGTCCCGCTAGCGGGAGAGACCTACGAGCAGTACTTC. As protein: CASSKVPLAGETYEQYF.

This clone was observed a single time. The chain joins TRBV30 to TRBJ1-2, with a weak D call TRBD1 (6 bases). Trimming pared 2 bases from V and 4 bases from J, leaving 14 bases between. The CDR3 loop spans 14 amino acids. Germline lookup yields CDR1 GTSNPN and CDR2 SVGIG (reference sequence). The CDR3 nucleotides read TGTGCCTGGAGTCCAGGGCAGGGGTCCTATGGCTACACCTTC. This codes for CAWSPGQGSYGYTF.

Here the CDR3 reads CASSYYPGRNTGELFF. CDR3 sequence (DNA): TGCGCCAGCAGCTACTACCCGGGACGGAACACCGGGGAGCTGTTTTTT. The chain recombines TRBV5-1 with TRBJ2-2; D assignment may be TRBD1 or TRBD2 (5 bases each). The germline V gene encodes CDR1 SGHRS and CDR2 YFSETQ. The CDR3 contains 16 residues. V was shortened by 3 bases and J by 1 base, with 13 bases between the two germline ends.

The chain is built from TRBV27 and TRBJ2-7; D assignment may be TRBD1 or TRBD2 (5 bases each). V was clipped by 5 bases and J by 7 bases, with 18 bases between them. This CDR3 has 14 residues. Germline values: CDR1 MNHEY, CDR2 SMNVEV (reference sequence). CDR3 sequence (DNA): TGTGCCAGCAGTCGATCCGGGACCCTGGGGGAGCAGTACTTC. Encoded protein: CASSRSGTLGEQYF.

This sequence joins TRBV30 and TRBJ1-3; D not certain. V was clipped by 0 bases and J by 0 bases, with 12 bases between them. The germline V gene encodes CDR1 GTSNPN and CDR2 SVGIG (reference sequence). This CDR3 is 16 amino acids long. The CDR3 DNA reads TGTGCCTGGAGTGTTTGGCGATCCCTCTCTGGAAACACCATATATTTT. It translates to CAWSVWRSLSGNTIYF.

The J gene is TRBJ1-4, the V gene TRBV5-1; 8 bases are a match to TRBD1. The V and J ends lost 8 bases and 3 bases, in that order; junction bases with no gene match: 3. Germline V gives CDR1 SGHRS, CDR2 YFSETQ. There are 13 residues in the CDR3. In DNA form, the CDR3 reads TGCGCCAGTGGACAGGGTTCTAATGAAAAACTGTTTTTT. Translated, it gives CASGQGSNEKLFF.

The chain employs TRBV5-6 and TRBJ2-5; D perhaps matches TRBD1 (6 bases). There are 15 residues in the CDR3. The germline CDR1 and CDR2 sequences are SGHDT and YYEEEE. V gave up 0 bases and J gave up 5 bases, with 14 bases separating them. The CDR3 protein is CASSLEAGAGETQYF. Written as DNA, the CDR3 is TGTGCCAGCAGCTTGGAGGCAGGGGCAGGGGAGACCCAGTACTTC.

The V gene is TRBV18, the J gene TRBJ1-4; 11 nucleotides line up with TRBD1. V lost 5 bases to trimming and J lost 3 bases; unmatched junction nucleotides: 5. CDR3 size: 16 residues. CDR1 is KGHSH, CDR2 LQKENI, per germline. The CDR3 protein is CASSTGQGAANEKLFF. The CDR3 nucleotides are TGTGCCAGCTCAACCGGACAGGGGGCCGCTAATGAAAAACTGTTTTTT.

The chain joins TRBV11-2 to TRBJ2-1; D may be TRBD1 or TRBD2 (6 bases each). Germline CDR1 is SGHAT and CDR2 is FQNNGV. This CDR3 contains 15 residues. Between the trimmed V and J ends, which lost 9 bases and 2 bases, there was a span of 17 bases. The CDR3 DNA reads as TGTGCCAGTCACAACGGGGGCGCCGCCTACAATGAGCAGTTCTTC. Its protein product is CASHNGGAAYNEQFF.

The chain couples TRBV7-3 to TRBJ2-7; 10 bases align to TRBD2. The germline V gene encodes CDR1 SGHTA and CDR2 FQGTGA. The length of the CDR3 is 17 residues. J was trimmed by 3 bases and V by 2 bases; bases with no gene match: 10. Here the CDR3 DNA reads TGTGCCAGCAGCTTACCCCTCAGCGGGGGGGTTGTCTACGAGCAGTACTTC. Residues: CASSLPLSGGVVYEQYF.

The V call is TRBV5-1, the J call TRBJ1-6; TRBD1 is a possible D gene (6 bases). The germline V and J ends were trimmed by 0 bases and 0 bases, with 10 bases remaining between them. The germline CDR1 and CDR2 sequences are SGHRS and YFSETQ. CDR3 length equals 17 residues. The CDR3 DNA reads TGCGCCAGCAGCTTGGAAGACAGGAGCTCCTATAATTCACCCCTCCACTTT. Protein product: CASSLEDRSSYNSPLHF.

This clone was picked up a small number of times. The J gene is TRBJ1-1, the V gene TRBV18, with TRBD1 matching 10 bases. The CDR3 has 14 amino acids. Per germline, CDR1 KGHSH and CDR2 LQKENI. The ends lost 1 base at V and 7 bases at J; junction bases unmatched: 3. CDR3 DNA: TGTGCCAGCTCACCACAGGGACAGGGGAATGAAGCTTTCTTT. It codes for CASSPQGQGNEAFF.

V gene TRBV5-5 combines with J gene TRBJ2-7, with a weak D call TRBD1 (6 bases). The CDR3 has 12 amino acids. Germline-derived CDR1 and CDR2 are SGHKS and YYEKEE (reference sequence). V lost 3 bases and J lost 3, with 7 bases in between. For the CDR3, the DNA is TGTGCCAGCAGCTCACAGGGCTACGAGCAGTACTTC. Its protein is CASSSQGYEQYF.